This TCR beta chain comes out of a study of T cell responses to AZD1222 COVID-19 vaccine. Whole-study results and caveats: Unmutated regions of variants are reportedly targeted by nearly half of spike-specific TCRs. There were repertoire samples only from the period after the peak T cell response. The donors showed a predominance of white British ancestry and of females, with possible underestimation of clonal diversity.

It was second doses at about 4 or about 12 weeks that were pooled. The method was immunoSEQ multiplex PCR; TCRdb's version includes in-frame clones alone and lacks a portion of them. The sample yields 75,000 to 85,000 clones, roughly 90% seen once. Trimming took off 4 bases at V and 2 bases at J, with 9 bases between the two ends. The CDR3 has 14 amino acids. The germline CDR1 and CDR2 sequences are MNHEY and SMNVEV (reference sequence). Concerning this clone itself: The antigen remains undetermined.

The TCR sequence derives from an adult who received the AZD1222 COVID-19 vaccine. The V gene is TRBV27, the J gene TRBJ1-3; tentatively, D is TRBD1 (6 bases). The material sequenced was peripheral blood, taken 28 days after the second AZD1222 dose. The CDR3 DNA follows: TGTGCCAGCAGTTCCGGGACACCTGGAAACACCATATATTTT. Protein: CASSSGTPGNTIYF.